Below, one T cell receptor beta chain is given with its context. The study ran its PCR with 60 Vbeta and 13 Jbeta primers. Sequencing used immunoSEQ multiplex PCR; TCRdb keeps in-frame clones, though not all of them. The sample holds about 210,000 clones, over 75% seen once. This entry belongs to a study of cytomegalovirus exposure and HLA in healthy donors. Study details: From some 180 million T cells, an earlier analysis saw approximately 110 million unique TCR beta sequences. The study placed over 65% of its 350 to 450 genotyped donors in the Caucasian-associated ancestry cluster.

The material sequenced was PBMCs. The sequence was obtained from a male donor in good health and CMV-seronegative.

CDR3 nucleotides: TGTGCCAGCAGCGCCAGGGATGACACTGAAGCTTTCTTT. It is translated as CASSARDDTEAFF. This chain links TRBV9 with TRBJ1-1; D possibly corresponds to TRBD1 (5 bases). The CDR3 is 13 residues long. V gave up 3 bases and J gave up 3 bases, with 9 bases separating them. Germline values: CDR1 SGDLS, CDR2 YYNGEE.